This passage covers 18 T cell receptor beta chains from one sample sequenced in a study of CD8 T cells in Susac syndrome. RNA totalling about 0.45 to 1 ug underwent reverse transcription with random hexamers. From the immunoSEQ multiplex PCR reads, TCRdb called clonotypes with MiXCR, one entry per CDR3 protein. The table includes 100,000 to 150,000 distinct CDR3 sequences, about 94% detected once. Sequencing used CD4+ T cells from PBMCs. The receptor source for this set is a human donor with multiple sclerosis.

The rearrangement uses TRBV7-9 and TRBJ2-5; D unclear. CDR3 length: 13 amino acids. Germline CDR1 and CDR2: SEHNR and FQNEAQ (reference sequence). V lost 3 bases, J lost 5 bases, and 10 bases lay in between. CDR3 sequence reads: CASSFSSGETQYF. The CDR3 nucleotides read TGTGCCAGCAGCTTCAGCTCCGGGGAGACCCAGTACTTC.

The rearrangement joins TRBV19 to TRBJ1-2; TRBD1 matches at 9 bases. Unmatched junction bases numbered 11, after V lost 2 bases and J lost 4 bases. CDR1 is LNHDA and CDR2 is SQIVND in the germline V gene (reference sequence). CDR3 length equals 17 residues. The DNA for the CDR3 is TGTGCCAGTAGTATATTCCGGACAGGGGAAATCGGCTATGGCTACACCTTC. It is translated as CASSIFRTGEIGYGYTF.

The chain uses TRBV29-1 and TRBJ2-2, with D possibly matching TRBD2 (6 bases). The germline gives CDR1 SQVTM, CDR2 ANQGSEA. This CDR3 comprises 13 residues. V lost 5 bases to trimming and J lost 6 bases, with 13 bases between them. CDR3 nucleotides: TGCAGCGTTTCACTTGGAGGGGCCGGGGAGCTGTTTTTT. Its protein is CSVSLGGAGELFF.

The CDR3 nucleotides read TGCAGTGCAAGCACTAGCGGGGGGCTGTACGAGCAGTACTTC. This encodes CSASTSGGLYEQYF. The genes are TRBV20-1 and TRBJ2-7; TRBD2 matches 12 bases. In germline, CDR1 is DFQATT, CDR2 SNEGSKA (reference sequence). The CDR3 covers 14 residues. The junction had 7 bases not matched to a gene; V was cut back by 6 bases and J by 4 bases.

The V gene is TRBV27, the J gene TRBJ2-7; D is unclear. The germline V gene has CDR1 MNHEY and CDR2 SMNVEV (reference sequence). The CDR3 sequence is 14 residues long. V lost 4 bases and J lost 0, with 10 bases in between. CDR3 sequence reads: CASSSGLPSYEQYF. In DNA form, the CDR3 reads TGTGCCAGCAGTTCGGGCCTTCCCTCCTACGAGCAGTACTTC.

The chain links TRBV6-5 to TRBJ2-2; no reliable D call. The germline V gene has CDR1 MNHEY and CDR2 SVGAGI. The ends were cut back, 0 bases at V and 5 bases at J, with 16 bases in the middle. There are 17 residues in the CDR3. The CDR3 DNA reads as TGTGCCAGCAGTTACTCGGCAGCGCAACGGTGGACCGGGGAGCTGTTTTTT. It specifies CASSYSAAQRWTGELFF.

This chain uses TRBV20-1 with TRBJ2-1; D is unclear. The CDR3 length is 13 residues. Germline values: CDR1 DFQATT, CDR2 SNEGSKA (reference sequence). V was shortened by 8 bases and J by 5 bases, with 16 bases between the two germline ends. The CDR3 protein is CSSTQPANNEQFF. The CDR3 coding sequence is TGCAGTTCTACGCAGCCGGCAAACAATGAGCAGTTCTTC.

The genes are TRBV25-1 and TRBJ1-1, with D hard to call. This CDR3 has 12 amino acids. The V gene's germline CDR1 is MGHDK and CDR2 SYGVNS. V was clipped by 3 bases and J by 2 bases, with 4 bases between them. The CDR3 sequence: CASSDRNTEAFF. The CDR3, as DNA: TGTGCCAGCAGTGATCGCAACACTGAAGCTTTCTTT.

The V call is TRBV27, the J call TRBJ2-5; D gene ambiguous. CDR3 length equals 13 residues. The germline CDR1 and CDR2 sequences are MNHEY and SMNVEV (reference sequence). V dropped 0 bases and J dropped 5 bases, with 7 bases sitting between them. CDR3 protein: CASSLSQWETQYF. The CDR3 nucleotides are TGTGCCAGCAGTTTATCGCAGTGGGAGACCCAGTACTTC.

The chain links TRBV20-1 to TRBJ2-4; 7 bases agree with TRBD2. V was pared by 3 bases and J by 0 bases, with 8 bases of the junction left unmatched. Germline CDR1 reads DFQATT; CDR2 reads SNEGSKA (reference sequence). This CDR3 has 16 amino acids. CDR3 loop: CSASPLAALAKNIQYF. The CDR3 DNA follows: TGCAGTGCTAGCCCTCTAGCGGCTCTAGCCAAAAACATTCAGTACTTC.

CDR3 protein: CSATGTGRQPQHF. CDR3 in DNA: TGCAGTGCTACCGGGACAGGGAGACAGCCCCAGCATTTT. The chain has TRBV20-1 and TRBJ1-5, with 9 nucleotides matching TRBD1. Germline CDR1 is DFQATT and CDR2 is SNEGSKA (reference sequence). The CDR3 totals 13 residues. The V and J ends lost 4 bases and 7 bases, in that order; junction bases with no gene match: 5.

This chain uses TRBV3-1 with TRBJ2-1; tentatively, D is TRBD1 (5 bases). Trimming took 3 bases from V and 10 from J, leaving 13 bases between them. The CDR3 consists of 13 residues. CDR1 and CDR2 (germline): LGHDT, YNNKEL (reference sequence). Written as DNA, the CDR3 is TGTGCCAGCAGCCAGGCAGGGATCTCGGAGCAGTTCTTC. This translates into CASSQAGISEQFF.

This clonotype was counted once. The CDR3 DNA follows: TGTGCCAGCAGCCCGATATCCGGGACTAGCGGGAGGGCCTTCACAGATACGCAGTATTTT. Protein product: CASSPISGTSGRAFTDTQYF. J is TRBJ2-3 and V is TRBV11-2; 16 nucleotides align to TRBD2. The CDR3 is 20 amino acids. Germline CDR1 reads SGHAT; CDR2 reads FQNNGV. J was trimmed by 2 bases and V by 5 bases; bases with no gene match: 13.

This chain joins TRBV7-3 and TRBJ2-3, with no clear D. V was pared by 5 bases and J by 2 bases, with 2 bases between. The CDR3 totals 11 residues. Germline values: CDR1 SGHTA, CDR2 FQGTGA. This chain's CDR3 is CASSDTDTQYF. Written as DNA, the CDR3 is TGTGCCAGCAGCGACACAGATACGCAGTATTTT.

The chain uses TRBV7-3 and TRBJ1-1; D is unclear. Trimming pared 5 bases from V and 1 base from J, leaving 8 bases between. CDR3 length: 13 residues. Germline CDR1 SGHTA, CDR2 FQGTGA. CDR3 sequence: CASSRAENTEAFF. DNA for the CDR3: TGTGCCAGCAGCCGGGCGGAGAACACTGAAGCTTTCTTT.

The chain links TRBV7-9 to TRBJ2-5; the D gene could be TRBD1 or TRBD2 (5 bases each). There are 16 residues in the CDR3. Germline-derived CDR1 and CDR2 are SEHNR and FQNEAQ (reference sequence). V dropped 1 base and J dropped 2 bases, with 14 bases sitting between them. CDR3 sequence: CASSLGGAGSQETQYF. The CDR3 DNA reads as TGTGCCAGCAGCTTAGGAGGGGCAGGGTCTCAAGAGACCCAGTACTTC.

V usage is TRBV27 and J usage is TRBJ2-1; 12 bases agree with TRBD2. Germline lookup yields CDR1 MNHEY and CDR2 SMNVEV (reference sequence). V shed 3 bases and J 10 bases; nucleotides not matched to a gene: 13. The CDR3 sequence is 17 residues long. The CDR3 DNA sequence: TGTGCCAGCAGTTTCCTTCCGCTAGCGGGAGGGCCGAGGGAGCAGTTCTTC. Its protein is CASSFLPLAGGPREQFF.

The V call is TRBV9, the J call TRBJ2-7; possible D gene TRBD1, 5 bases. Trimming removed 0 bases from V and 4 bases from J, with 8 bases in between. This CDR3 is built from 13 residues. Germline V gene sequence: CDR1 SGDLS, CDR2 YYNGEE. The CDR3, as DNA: TGTGCCAGCAGCGTAGAGGCAGGGTACGAGCAGTACTTC. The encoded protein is CASSVEAGYEQYF.